Described below is a single T cell receptor beta chain sequence and its context. Profiled with immunoSEQ multiplex PCR; TCRdb holds only in-frame clones, not every one. The sample consists of around 100,000 clones, more than 75% of them appearing once. With 8 bases removed from V and 8 bases from J, the gap between germline ends came to 15 bases. Germline loops: CDR1 SNHLY, CDR2 FYNNEI. This CDR3 region has 12 residues. The data originate from a study of blood T cell repertoires in COVID-19. Across the whole study: Some COVID-19 samples were acute and others convalescent; all came from the United States, Italy and Spain.

The sequenced sample was peripheral blood. The rearrangement uses TRBV2 and TRBJ1-2, with a tentative D call TRBD1 (5 bases). The origin of this receptor is a man aged 65-85 years with acute or convalescent COVID-19. CDR3 bases: TGTGCCAGCGAACTCGGGGGATCCGGCTACACCTTC. It codes for CASELGGSGYTF.